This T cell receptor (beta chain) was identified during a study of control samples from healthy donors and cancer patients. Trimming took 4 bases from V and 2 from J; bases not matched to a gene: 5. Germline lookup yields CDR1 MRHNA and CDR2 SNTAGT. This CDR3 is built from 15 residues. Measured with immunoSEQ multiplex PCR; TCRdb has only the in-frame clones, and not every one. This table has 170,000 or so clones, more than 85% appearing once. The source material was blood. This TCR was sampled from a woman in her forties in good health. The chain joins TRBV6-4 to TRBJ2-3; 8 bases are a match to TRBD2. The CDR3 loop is CASSVASGSTDTQYF. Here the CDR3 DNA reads TGTGCCAGCAGTGTGGCTAGCGGGTCCACAGATACGCAGTATTTT.